A selection of T cell receptor beta chains follows, all from one sample in a study of sequential checkpoint blockade in melanoma. Here immunoSEQ multiplex PCR was the method, and the copy in TCRdb shows in-frame clones only, minus some. The data hold fewer than 40,000 clones, with about 88% observed a single time. The sample in question was CD8+ T cells sorted from blood (inferred from file names), obtained from a patient given nivolumab and ipilimumab in sequence. All receptors derive from a human donor with melanoma. Both conserved end residues are part of each CDR3. D genes are given only for firm matches. A clone size is listed for some rows: how often the clone was seen (once, few, many), or a class if it is expanded.

j_gene,v_gene,abundance,d_gene,CDR3aa,CDR3nt
TRBJ2-3,TRBV7-9,-,-,CASSPTGIADTQYF,TGTGCCAGCAGCCCAACAGGGATCGCAGATACGCAGTATTTT
TRBJ2-7,TRBV6-5,-,-,CASSYSSSSEQYF,TGTGCCAGCAGTTACTCGAGTAGTTCCGAGCAGTACTTC
TRBJ2-7,TRBV27,-,-,CASSPYVSYEQYF,TGTGCCAGCAGTCCCTACGTCTCCTACGAGCAGTACTTC
TRBJ1-5,TRBV19,-,-,CASSQGFQPQHF,TGTGCCAGTAGCCAGGGATTTCAGCCCCAGCATTTT
TRBJ2-2,TRBV6-1,-,-,CASRFTNTGELFF,TGTGCCAGCAGGTTCACAAACACCGGGGAGCTGTTTTTT
TRBJ2-2,TRBV2,-,-,CASSEGSFAGELFF,TGTGCCAGCAGTGAGGGGAGTTTCGCCGGGGAGCTGTTTTTT
TRBJ2-1,TRBV27,once,TRBD2,CASSFSGSNEQFF,TGTGCCAGCAGTTTTAGCGGGAGTAATGAGCAGTTCTTC
TRBJ2-1,TRBV18,-,TRBD2,CASSPPASGSAQEQFF,TGTGCCAGCTCACCGCCTGCTAGCGGGAGTGCTCAGGAGCAGTTCTTC
TRBJ1-1,TRBV7-3,once,-,CASSLKQRESRAGTEAFF,TGTGCCAGCAGCTTAAAGCAGCGGGAATCTAGAGCGGGCACTGAAGCTTTCTTT
TRBJ2-3,TRBV7-9,once,-,CASSPRLADTQYF,TGTGCCAGCAGCCCCAGACTAGCAGATACGCAGTATTTT
TRBJ2-3,TRBV10-3,-,TRBD2,CAISETWNVASGAPKDTQYF,TGTGCCATCAGTGAGACCTGGAACGTGGCTAGCGGGGCTCCAAAAGATACGCAGTATTTT
TRBJ2-3,TRBV19,medium-sized,-,CASLNSGGTDTQYF,TGTGCCAGTCTGAATAGCGGTGGGACAGATACGCAGTATTTT
TRBJ2-7,TRBV2,-,-,CASTTRAVKYEQYF,TGTGCCAGCACTACTCGAGCCGTGAAGTACGAGCAGTACTTC
TRBJ1-6,TRBV18,-,-,CASSPGTPITSPLHF,TGTGCCAGCTCACCGGGGACACCGATAACTTCACCCCTCCACTTT
TRBJ2-5,TRBV7-3,once,TRBD2,CASSLLAGGKETQYF,TGTGCCAGCAGCTTACTAGCGGGAGGTAAAGAGACCCAGTACTTC
TRBJ2-7,TRBV27,-,-,CASSLSAPYEQYF,TGTGCCAGCAGTTTATCGGCCCCATACGAGCAGTACTTC
TRBJ2-7,TRBV2,-,TRBD2,CASSEEGLAGDLTYEQYF,TGTGCCAGCAGTGAAGAGGGACTAGCGGGAGACCTAACCTACGAGCAGTACTTC
TRBJ2-7,TRBV7-3,-,-,CASSSGLGYEQYF,TGTGCCAGCAGCTCGGGACTCGGCTACGAGCAGTACTTC
TRBJ2-3,TRBV5-6,-,TRBD1,CASSRPGQGDSSIIDTQYF,TGTGCCAGCAGCCGTCCGGGACAGGGAGACAGTTCGATAATAGATACGCAGTATTTT
TRBJ2-2,TRBV2,-,-,CASSEALPQGGTGELFF,TGTGCCAGCAGTGAAGCGCTTCCCCAGGGTGGGACCGGGGAGCTGTTTTTT
TRBJ2-2,TRBV4-3,-,TRBD2,CASSQEASGTRRGTGELFF,TGCGCCAGCAGCCAAGAGGCTAGCGGGACCCGGAGGGGCACCGGGGAGCTGTTTTTT
TRBJ1-3,TRBV27,-,-,CASSLVMGTHSGNTIYF,TGTGCCAGCAGTTTGGTTATGGGGACACACTCTGGAAACACCATATATTTT
TRBJ2-2,TRBV20-1,-,-,CSAPGYGELFF,TGCAGTGCTCCGGGGTACGGGGAGCTGTTTTTT
TRBJ1-3,TRBV12-5,-,-,CASVRNTIYF,TGTGCTAGTGTAAGAAACACCATATATTTT
TRBJ1-3,TRBV10-2,-,-,CASRQEGSGNTIYF,TGCGCCAGCAGGCAGGAAGGCTCTGGAAACACCATATATTTT
TRBJ1-1,TRBV10-1,-,-,CASSAAGASEAFF,TGCGCCAGCAGTGCGGCAGGGGCGTCTGAAGCTTTCTTT
TRBJ2-1,TRBV6-4,-,TRBD2,CASSETSGAYNEQFF,TGTGCCAGCAGTGAGACTAGCGGAGCCTACAATGAGCAGTTCTTC
TRBJ2-1,TRBV28,-,-,CASSFRPLAHRYNEQFF,TGTGCCAGCAGTTTCCGACCCCTAGCCCACCGATACAATGAGCAGTTCTTC
TRBJ2-5,TRBV9,-,-,CASSLAGQGQETQYF,TGTGCCAGCAGCTTGGCAGGTCAGGGGCAAGAGACCCAGTACTTC
TRBJ1-1,TRBV9,-,-,CASSPLGREDTEAFF,TGTGCCAGCAGCCCTCTCGGGAGGGAGGACACTGAAGCTTTCTTT
TRBJ2-2,TRBV27,-,-,CASSFLNRDPGELFF,TGTGCCAGCAGTTTTCTGAACAGGGACCCCGGGGAGCTGTTTTTT
TRBJ2-1,TRBV29-1,-,TRBD1,CSVDTGVGEQFF,TGCAGCGTTGATACAGGGGTCGGTGAGCAGTTCTTC
TRBJ1-2,TRBV7-9,-,TRBD1,CASSLPGQGARGYTF,TGTGCCAGCAGCTTACCGGGACAGGGGGCGCGCGGCTACACCTTC
TRBJ2-7,TRBV5-4,-,TRBD2,CASSLSIGTSGYEQYF,TGTGCCAGCAGCTTGTCAATTGGGACTAGCGGCTACGAGCAGTACTTC
TRBJ2-1,TRBV19,-,TRBD2,CASSILAGGGNEQFF,TGTGCCAGTAGTATCCTAGCGGGAGGGGGCAATGAGCAGTTCTTC
TRBJ2-3,TRBV4-1,-,TRBD1,CASSLGQGTDTQYF,TGCGCCAGCAGCCTCGGACAGGGAACAGATACGCAGTATTTT
TRBJ1-2,TRBV20-1,-,-,CASGPYGYTF,TGCGCAAGCGGGCCCTATGGCTACACCTTC
TRBJ2-1,TRBV5-1,-,-,CASSLATLEQFF,TGCGCCAGCAGCTTGGCGACTCTAGAGCAGTTCTTC
TRBJ1-5,TRBV2,-,-,CASSEPGNSNQPQHF,TGTGCCAGCAGTGAACCAGGGAATAGCAATCAGCCCCAGCATTTT
TRBJ2-7,TRBV5-1,-,-,CASSLIGSEQYF,TGCGCCAGCAGCTTGATAGGGAGCGAGCAGTACTTC
TRBJ2-1,TRBV6-6,-,TRBD2,CASSELAGGGEQFF,TGTGCCAGCTCGGAGCTAGCGGGGGGAGGGGAGCAGTTCTTC
TRBJ2-3,TRBV27,once,-,CASSLLVRQGLDTQYF,TGTGCCAGCAGTTTATTGGTTCGGCAGGGATTAGATACGCAGTATTTT